The 7 T cell receptor beta chains listed next were all sequenced from one sample in a study of blood T cell repertoires in COVID-19. Some clones are missing from TCRdb's copy, which holds only in-frame ones; the method was immunoSEQ multiplex PCR. The table records more than 80,000 clones, roughly 90% of them present only once. The sample was peripheral blood. All receptors derive from a human donor with active COVID-19. The donor label of this sample is uncertain.

The chain recombines TRBV24-1 with TRBJ2-7; D might be TRBD2 (6 bases). Germline V CDR1 and CDR2: KGHDR, SFDVKD. The CDR3 length is 16 residues. The V end was cut by 4 bases, the J end by 6 bases, with 21 bases between. The CDR3 protein is CATSDPASGPGGEQYF. Written as DNA, the CDR3 is TGTGCCACCAGTGACCCCGCCTCTGGCCCCGGGGGCGAGCAGTACTTC.

The chain recombines TRBV6-5 with TRBJ2-1, with 11 bases matching TRBD1. In germline, CDR1 is MNHEY, CDR2 SVGAGI. After removal of 3 bases from V and 6 bases from J, the junction contained 7 bases not matched to a gene. The CDR3 runs 16 residues. The chain's CDR3 is CASSYSGTGGFNEQFF. DNA of the CDR3: TGTGCCAGCAGTTATTCCGGGACAGGGGGTTTCAATGAGCAGTTCTTC.

This clone has a handful of counts. V usage is TRBV7-8 and J usage is TRBJ1-6; D remains unclear. Trimming removed 7 bases from V and 0 bases from J, with 16 bases in between. This CDR3 has 17 amino acids. Germline loops: CDR1 SGHVS, CDR2 FQNEAQ. CDR3 protein: CASNLSPASSYNSPLHF. The CDR3 DNA is TGTGCCAGCAACTTGAGTCCAGCGAGCTCCTATAATTCACCCCTCCACTTT.

Only one count was recorded for this clone. The chain couples TRBV10-1 to TRBJ2-5; D call uncertain. The V end was cut by 3 bases, the J end by 1 base, with 12 bases between. The CDR3 loop spans 15 amino acids. CDR1 is WNHNN and CDR2 is SYGVQD in the germline V gene (reference sequence). CDR3 sequence reads: CASSDDPRFQETQYF. As DNA, the CDR3 is TGCGCCAGCAGTGATGACCCCAGGTTCCAAGAGACCCAGTACTTC.

CDR3 amino acids: CASSLPPYGYTF. CDR3 in DNA: TGTGCCAGCAGTTTACCTCCCTATGGCTACACCTTC. The chain couples TRBV28 to TRBJ1-2; D not resolved. Per germline, CDR1 MDHEN and CDR2 SYDVKM. Between the trimmed V and J ends, which lost 2 bases and 4 bases, there was a span of 5 bases. The CDR3 extends over 12 amino acids.

V and J are TRBV19 and TRBJ1-2, with 7 bases identical to TRBD1. Germline CDR1 is LNHDA and CDR2 is SQIVND (reference sequence). The junction had 7 bases not matched to a gene; V was cut back by 7 bases and J by 8 bases. The CDR3 covers 12 residues. The CDR3 DNA is TGTGCCAGTACCAACGACAGGGTAGGCTACACCTTC. It encodes CASTNDRVGYTF.

The V gene is TRBV6-5, the J gene TRBJ2-5; D ambiguous. This CDR3 region has 11 residues. The ends were cut back, 2 bases at V and 5 bases at J, with 3 bases in the middle. Germline CDR1 MNHEY, CDR2 SVGAGI. The CDR3 region is CASSYAETQYF. The CDR3 DNA reads as TGTGCCAGCAGTTACGCGGAGACCCAGTACTTC.